This TCR beta chain was sequenced for a study of human T cells and chemical hapten exposure. Study-level background: While the approximately 22-week study was under way, patients received diphenylcyclopropenone on the scalp every week. Recorded diagnoses among the mostly female patients were alopecia areata, totalis or universalis.

This clonotype came up many times. Its antigen is undetermined. General observations from the study: The study found that PT1 expanded TCR counts correlated positively with patch test score. With regard to DPC sensitization, TCRs above 1 in 1000 frequency did not change.

Time point described: pre-sensitization, week 0. The treatment is: therapeutic diphenylcyclopropenone sensitization with weekly scalp DPC. TCRdb redid the calling of the RACE reads with MiXCR, one entry per CDR3 protein. The sample lists tens of thousands of distinct CDR3 sequences, around an eighth occurring once. The CDR3 sequence is 17 residues long. CDR1 and CDR2 (germline): SGHNT, YENEEA. After removal of 1 base from V and 0 bases from J, the junction contained 2 bases not matched to a gene. This sequence originates from a woman aged 25-40 years with alopecia areata. Some clones in this sample may be carry-over from other donors' samples. The sequencing used whole blood, collected in connection with sensitization to the hapten diphenylcyclopropenone (DPC). The rearrangement uses TRBV11-3 and TRBJ2-1, with TRBD2 matching over 11 bases. The chain's CDR3 is CASSLGSGRASYNEQFF. The CDR3 DNA reads TGTGCCAGCAGCTTAGGTAGCGGGAGGGCCTCCTACAATGAGCAGTTCTTC.